This TCR beta chain derives from a study of blood T cells in healthy people across ages. Regarding the study as a whole: In long-lived donors, naive CD4+ cell counts and diversity exceeded those of aged donors. The study could not conclusively compare naive and antigen-experienced cells, given its unsorted PBMCs. Expanded clonotype shifts may have been confounded, as the donors had an unknown CMV status.

The junction had 6 bases not matched to a gene; V was cut back by 5 bases and J by 4 bases. CDR1 is KGHDR and CDR2 is SFDVKD in the germline V gene. There are 15 residues in the CDR3. On this clonotype: Its antigen is still unknown.

Next came a second PCR, run for roughly 6 to 11 cycles, which used a sample-barcoded 5' primer along with a J-beta primer mix. The authors tagged each cDNA molecule using a template-switch adaptor with 12 random nucleotides. TCRdb analysed the 5' RACE reads with MiXCR anew, one entry per CDR3 protein. The table includes about 1.5 million distinct CDR3 sequences, 40% to 45% detected once. This clonotype originated in a woman aged 18-29 years in good health. Source material: blood. The V and J genes are TRBV24-1 and TRBJ2-1; the match to TRBD2 covers 8 bases. CDR3 nucleotide sequence: TGTGCCACCAGTGCTCCGGGACTAGATTACAATGAGCAGTTCTTC. Protein: CATSAPGLDYNEQFF.